The 15 T cell receptor beta chains below were found in one sample sequenced in a study of shared clonotypes between healthy human individuals (TCRdb year 2020). Receptors were amplified or captured by the immunoSEQ multiplex PCR assay. TCRdb obtained this table from immuneACCESS and retained in-frame rearrangements with V and J assigned. These tables miss some clones; where compared with another copy, unresolved V genes account for less than half of the shortfall, and the remainder is unexplained. For this sample there are 500,000 to 700,000 clones; 90% to 95% appear just once. In total, the top ten clones hold over 0.1% of the sample. CD8 naive samples consisted of CD45RO-negative cells that were positively selected for CCR7, yielding a CD45RA+CCR7+ population without TemRA cells. The specimen was naive CD8+ T cells sorted from blood. Interpreted using the paper, the cell subset or site label stands for: CD45RA+CCR7+. These receptor sequences come from a woman in her thirties in good health.

The V call is TRBV11-2, the J call TRBJ2-3, with 8 nucleotides matching TRBD1. J was trimmed by 0 bases and V by 6 bases; bases with no gene match: 17. The CDR3 has 19 amino acids. Per the germline V gene, CDR1 is SGHAT and CDR2 is FQNNGV. CDR3 coding DNA: TGTGCCAGCAGTTCGACCCCGGGACAGGATATTTCTAGCACAGATACGCAGTATTTT. Encoded protein: CASSSTPGQDISSTDTQYF.

The chain uses TRBV27 and TRBJ1-2; 7 positions match TRBD1. The CDR3 sequence is 13 residues long. J was trimmed by 6 bases and V by 4 bases; bases with no gene match: 5. CDR1 is MNHEY, CDR2 SMNVEV, per germline (reference sequence). This CDR3 is CASSSQGVNGYTF. The DNA of the CDR3 is TGTGCCAGCAGTTCCCAGGGGGTGAATGGCTACACCTTC.

The V and J genes are TRBV19 and TRBJ2-7, with 9 bases fitting TRBD2. Trimming at V came to 5 bases and at J to 3 bases, leaving 11 bases not matched to a gene. This CDR3 region has 16 residues. Germline V gene sequence: CDR1 LNHDA, CDR2 SQIVND (reference sequence). This CDR3 is CASSLARREGYYEQYF. CDR3 sequence (DNA): TGTGCCAGTAGTTTGGCGCGGCGGGAGGGCTACTACGAGCAGTACTTC.

J is TRBJ2-2 and V is TRBV9, with TRBD2 as a possible D gene (6 bases). This CDR3 is 16 amino acids long. Per the germline V gene, CDR1 is SGDLS and CDR2 is YYNGEE. Trimming removed 4 bases from V and 5 bases from J, with 18 bases in between. DNA for the CDR3: TGTGCCAGCAGCCACGGACGGGAGCCGGGTACCGGGGAGCTGTTTTTT. Amino acid sequence: CASSHGREPGTGELFF.

The gene calls are TRBV28 and TRBJ1-5; D perhaps matches TRBD1 (5 bases). Germline lookup yields CDR1 MDHEN and CDR2 SYDVKM. The CDR3 covers 15 residues. The germline V and J ends were trimmed by 7 bases and 1 base, with 14 bases remaining between them. The CDR3 sequence is CASMIWGESNQPQHF. The CDR3 coding sequence is TGTGCCAGCATGATTTGGGGGGAGAGCAATCAGCCCCAGCATTTT.

CDR3 protein: CASSHNLATSDTQYF. The DNA of the CDR3 is TGCGCCAGCAGCCATAATCTAGCGACGTCGGATACGCAGTATTTT. The rearrangement links TRBV4-1 to TRBJ2-3; TRBD2 might be the D (6 bases). V lost 3 bases, J lost 6 bases, and 16 bases lay in between. The germline V gene has CDR1 MGHRA and CDR2 YSYEKL. The CDR3 sequence is 15 residues long.

This chain joins TRBV29-1 and TRBJ1-1; 7 bases agree with TRBD1. Germline V gene lookup returns CDR1 SQVTM and CDR2 ANQGSEA. Trimming cost V 7 bases and J 6 bases; bases outside gene matches: 14. This CDR3 is 14 amino acids long. Here the CDR3 DNA reads TGCAGCGCCGAGACAGGGTTTAAGAATGCTGAAGCTTTCTTT. It translates to CSAETGFKNAEAFF.

V usage is TRBV11-3 and J usage is TRBJ2-1; possibly TRBD1 or TRBD2 for D (5 bases each). V was shortened by 1 base and J by 10 bases, with 17 bases between the two germline ends. Germline V gives CDR1 SGHNT, CDR2 YENEEA. This CDR3 is built from 15 residues. The CDR3 nucleotides read TGTGCCAGCAGCTTAGGAGCGGAAGGTCGGGACGAGCAGTTCTTC. Translating gives CASSLGAEGRDEQFF.

V gene TRBV27 combines with J gene TRBJ2-1; a weak D match, TRBD2 (5 bases). The V gene's germline CDR1 is MNHEY and CDR2 SMNVEV (reference sequence). This CDR3 comprises 16 residues. With 5 bases removed from V and 0 bases from J, the gap between germline ends came to 14 bases. CDR3 sequence (DNA): TGTGCCAGCAGTCCTTCGGCGGGTGACTCCTACAATGAGCAGTTCTTC. Translation: CASSPSAGDSYNEQFF.

The chain joins TRBV15 to TRBJ2-5; 9 bases map to TRBD2. The trim removed 0 bases at V and 5 bases at J, leaving 7 bases unmatched. Germline V gene data show CDR1 as LNHNV and CDR2 as YYDKDF (reference sequence). This CDR3 contains 16 residues. CDR3: CATSRDLREGLETQYF. In nucleotides, the CDR3 is TGTGCCACCAGCAGAGATTTGCGGGAGGGCTTGGAGACCCAGTACTTC.

Concerning this clone: This sample also contains other DNA sequences that code for the same CDR3. The CDR3 sequence: CASSLLAGGHEQYF. The CDR3 DNA is TGTGCCAGCAGTTTACTAGCGGGAGGCCACGAGCAGTACTTC. The chain employs TRBV27 and TRBJ2-7, with 11 positions matching TRBD2. This CDR3 spans 14 amino acids. Per germline, CDR1 MNHEY and CDR2 SMNVEV (reference sequence). V shed 2 bases, J shed 5 bases, and the junction held 2 bases outside the gene matches.

The rearrangement joins TRBV4-2 to TRBJ2-7; 8 nucleotides align to TRBD2. CDR3 length equals 14 residues. The V and J ends lost 3 bases and 6 bases, in that order; junction bases with no gene match: 7. The germline V gene has CDR1 LGHNA and CDR2 YNFKEQ. As DNA, the CDR3 is TGTGCCAGCAGCCAGCCCGGGACTAGTGCCGAGCAGTACTTC. It codes for CASSQPGTSAEQYF.

The J gene is TRBJ1-1, the V gene TRBV28, with TRBD1 matching over 8 bases. The germline V gene has CDR1 MDHEN and CDR2 SYDVKM. The CDR3 consists of 15 residues. J was trimmed by 1 base and V by 5 bases; bases with no gene match: 6. The CDR3 DNA reads TGTGCCAGCAGTAGACTGACAGGGGCGAACACTGAAGCTTTCTTT. Amino acids: CASSRLTGANTEAFF.

Regarding this clone: This same CDR3 is encoded by further DNA sequences in the sample. V and J are TRBV13 and TRBJ1-2; D not certain. Trimming pared 3 bases from V and 2 bases from J, leaving 4 bases between. The CDR3 extends over 12 amino acids. Germline V gene data show CDR1 as PRHDT and CDR2 as FYEKMQ (reference sequence). The CDR3 loop reads CASSLGNYGYTF. CDR3 nucleotide sequence: TGTGCCAGCAGCTTGGGGAACTATGGCTACACCTTC.

A remark on this clone: This specimen includes other DNA sequences encoding the same CDR3. This chain uses TRBV7-9 with TRBJ2-7, with TRBD2 as a possible D gene (5 bases). The V and J ends lost 1 base and 5 bases respectively, with 9 bases between them. CDR3 length: 13 amino acids. Looked up from germline, CDR1 is SEHNR and CDR2 is FQNEAQ (reference sequence). CDR3 loop: CASSLGGSHEQYF. DNA for the CDR3: TGTGCCAGCAGCTTAGGAGGGTCCCACGAGCAGTACTTC. The entire variable domain, with the rest obtained from reference TRBV7-9 and TRBJ2-7, is as follows: DTGVSQNPRHKITKRGQNVTFRCDPISEHNRLYWYRQTLGQGPEFLTYFQNEAQLEKSRLLSDRFSAERPKGSFSTLEIQRTEQGDSAMYLCASSLGGSHEQYFGPGTRLTVT.